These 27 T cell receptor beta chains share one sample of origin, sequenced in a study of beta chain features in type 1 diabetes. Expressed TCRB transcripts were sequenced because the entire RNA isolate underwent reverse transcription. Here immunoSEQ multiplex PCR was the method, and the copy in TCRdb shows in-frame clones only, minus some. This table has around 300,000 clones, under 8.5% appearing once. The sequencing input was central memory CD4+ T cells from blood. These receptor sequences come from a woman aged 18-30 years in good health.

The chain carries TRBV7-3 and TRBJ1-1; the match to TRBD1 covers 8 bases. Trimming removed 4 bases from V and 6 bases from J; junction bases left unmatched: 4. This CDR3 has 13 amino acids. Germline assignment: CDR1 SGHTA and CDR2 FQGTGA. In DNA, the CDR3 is TGTGCCAGCAGCTCAGTACAGGGGGCTGAAGCTTTCTTT. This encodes CASSSVQGAEAFF.

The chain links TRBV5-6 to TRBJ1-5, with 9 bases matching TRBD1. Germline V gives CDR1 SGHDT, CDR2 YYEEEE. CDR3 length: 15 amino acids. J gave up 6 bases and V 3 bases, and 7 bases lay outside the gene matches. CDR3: CASSSMGQGIQPQHF. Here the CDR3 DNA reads TGTGCCAGCAGCTCCATGGGACAGGGAATTCAGCCCCAGCATTTT.

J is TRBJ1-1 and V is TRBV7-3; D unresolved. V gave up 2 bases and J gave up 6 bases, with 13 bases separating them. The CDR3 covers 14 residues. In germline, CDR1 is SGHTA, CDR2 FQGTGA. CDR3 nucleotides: TGTGCCAGCAGCTTAGGTTTTGCCCACTCTGAAGCTTTCTTT. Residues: CASSLGFAHSEAFF.

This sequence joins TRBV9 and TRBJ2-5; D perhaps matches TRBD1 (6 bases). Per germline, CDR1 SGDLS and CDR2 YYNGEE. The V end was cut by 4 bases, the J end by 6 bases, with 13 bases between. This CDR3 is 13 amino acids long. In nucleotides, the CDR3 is TGTGCCAGCAGCCCCGTAGGGGGACAGACCCAGTACTTC. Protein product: CASSPVGGQTQYF.

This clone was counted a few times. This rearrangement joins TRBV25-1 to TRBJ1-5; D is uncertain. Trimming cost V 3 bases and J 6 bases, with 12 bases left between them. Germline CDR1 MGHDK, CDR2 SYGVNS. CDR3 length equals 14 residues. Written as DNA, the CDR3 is TGTGCCAGCAGTGAGTCGGGTCGCGGTCAGCCCCAGCATTTT. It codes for CASSESGRGQPQHF.

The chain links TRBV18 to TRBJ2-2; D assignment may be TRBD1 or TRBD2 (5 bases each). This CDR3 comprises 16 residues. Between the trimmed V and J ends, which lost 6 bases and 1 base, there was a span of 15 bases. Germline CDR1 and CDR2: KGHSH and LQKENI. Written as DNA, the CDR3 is TGTGCCAGCTCTACCACGGGGCAGGGGAACACCGGGGAGCTGTTTTTT. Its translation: CASSTTGQGNTGELFF.

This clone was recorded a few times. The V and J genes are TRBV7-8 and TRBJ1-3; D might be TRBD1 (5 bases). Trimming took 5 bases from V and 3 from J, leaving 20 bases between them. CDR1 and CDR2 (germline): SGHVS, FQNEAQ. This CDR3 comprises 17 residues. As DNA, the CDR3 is TGTGCCAGCAGCCCAGCCAGGACAAAAGCCCGTGGAAACACCATATATTTT. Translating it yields CASSPARTKARGNTIYF.

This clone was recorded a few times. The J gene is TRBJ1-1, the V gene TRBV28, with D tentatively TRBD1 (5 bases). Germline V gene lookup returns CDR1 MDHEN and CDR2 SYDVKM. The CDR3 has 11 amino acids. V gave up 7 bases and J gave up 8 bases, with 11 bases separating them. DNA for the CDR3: TGTGCCAGCACCCAGAACAGGGAAGCTTTCTTT. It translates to CASTQNREAFF.

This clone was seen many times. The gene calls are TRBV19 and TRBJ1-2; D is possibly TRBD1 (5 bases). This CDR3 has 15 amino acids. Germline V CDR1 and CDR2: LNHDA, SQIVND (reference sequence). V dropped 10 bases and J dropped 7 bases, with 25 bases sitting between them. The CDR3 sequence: CATNYKGTVFGGYTF. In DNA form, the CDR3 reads TGTGCCACCAACTATAAGGGGACGGTGTTCGGTGGCTACACCTTC.

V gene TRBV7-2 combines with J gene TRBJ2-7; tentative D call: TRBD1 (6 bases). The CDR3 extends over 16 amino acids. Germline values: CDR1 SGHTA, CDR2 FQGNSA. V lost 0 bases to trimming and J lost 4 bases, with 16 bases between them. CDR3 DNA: TGTGCCAGCAGCTTAGCCCAGGGTGGCCAGGGGTACGAGCAGTACTTC. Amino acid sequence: CASSLAQGGQGYEQYF.

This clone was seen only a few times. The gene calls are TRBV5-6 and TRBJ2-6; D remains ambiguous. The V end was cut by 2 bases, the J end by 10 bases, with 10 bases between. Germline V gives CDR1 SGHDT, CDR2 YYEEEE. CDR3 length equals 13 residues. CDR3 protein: CASSFGTENVLTF. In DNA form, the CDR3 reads TGTGCCAGCAGCTTCGGCACCGAAAACGTCCTGACTTTC.

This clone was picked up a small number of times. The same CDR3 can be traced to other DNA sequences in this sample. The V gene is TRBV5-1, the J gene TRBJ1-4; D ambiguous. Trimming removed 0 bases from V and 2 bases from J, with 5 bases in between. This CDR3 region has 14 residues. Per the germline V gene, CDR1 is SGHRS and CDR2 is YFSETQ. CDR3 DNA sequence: TGCGCCAGCAGCTTGGACAGTACTAATGAAAAACTGTTTTTT. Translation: CASSLDSTNEKLFF. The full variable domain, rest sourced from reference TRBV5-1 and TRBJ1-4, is KAGVTQTPRYLIKTRGQQVTLSCSPISGHRSVSWYQQTPGQGLQFLFEYFSETQRNKGNFPGRFSGRQFSNSRSEMNVSTLELGDSALYLCASSLDSTNEKLFFGSGTQLSVL.

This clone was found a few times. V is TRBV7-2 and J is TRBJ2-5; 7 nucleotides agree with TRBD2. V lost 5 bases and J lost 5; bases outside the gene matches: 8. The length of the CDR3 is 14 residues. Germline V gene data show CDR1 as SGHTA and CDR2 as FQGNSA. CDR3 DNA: TGTGCCAGCAGCCTGGGACTATTGGGGGAGACCCAGTACTTC. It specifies CASSLGLLGETQYF.

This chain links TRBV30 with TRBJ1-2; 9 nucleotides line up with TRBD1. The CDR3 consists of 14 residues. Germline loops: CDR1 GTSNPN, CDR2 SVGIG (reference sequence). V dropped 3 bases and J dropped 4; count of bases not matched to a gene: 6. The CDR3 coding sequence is TGTGCCTGGAGCCCGGACAGGGGCTCCTATGGCTACACCTTC. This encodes CAWSPDRGSYGYTF. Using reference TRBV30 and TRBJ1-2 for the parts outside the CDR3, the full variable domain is SQTIHQWPATLVQPVGSPLSLECTVEGTSNPNLYWYRQAAGRGLQLLFYSVGIGQISSEVPQNLSASRPQDRQFILSSKKLLLSDSGFYLCAWSPDRGSYGYTFGSGTRLTVV.

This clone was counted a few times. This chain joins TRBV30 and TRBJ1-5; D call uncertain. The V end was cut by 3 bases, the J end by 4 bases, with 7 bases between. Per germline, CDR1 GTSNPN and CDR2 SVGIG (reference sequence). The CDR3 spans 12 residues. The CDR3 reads CAWRYGNQPQHF. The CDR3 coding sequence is TGTGCCTGGAGGTATGGGAATCAGCCCCAGCATTTT.

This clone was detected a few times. CDR3 residues: CAWSAGGRQPQHF. The CDR3 nucleotides are TGTGCCTGGAGTGCGGGGGGCAGACAGCCCCAGCATTTT. The V and J genes are TRBV30 and TRBJ1-5, with D maybe TRBD1 (6 bases). CDR3 length equals 13 residues. V was shortened by 1 base and J by 7 bases, with 11 bases between the two germline ends. Germline CDR1 and CDR2: GTSNPN and SVGIG (reference sequence).

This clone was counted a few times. CDR3 sequence (DNA): TGTGCCAGCAGGCTTACGGGGGGGAGCGGAAATGAGCAGTTCTTC. Translation gives CASRLTGGSGNEQFF. The chain has TRBV4-2 and TRBJ2-1; 8 bases line up with TRBD2. The germline CDR1 and CDR2 sequences are LGHNA and YNFKEQ. The CDR3 spans 15 residues. With V trimmed by 6 bases and J by 7 bases, 11 bases remained unmatched.

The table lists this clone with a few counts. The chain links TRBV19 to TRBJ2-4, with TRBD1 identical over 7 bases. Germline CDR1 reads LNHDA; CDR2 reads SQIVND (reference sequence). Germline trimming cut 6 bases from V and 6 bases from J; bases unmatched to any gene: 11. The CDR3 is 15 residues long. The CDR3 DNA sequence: TGTGCCAGTAGCCTCCAGGCAGGGGGTAGAAACATTCAGTACTTC. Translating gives CASSLQAGGRNIQYF.

Here the CDR3 reads CASSKNSAFGGPPREQYF. The CDR3, as DNA: TGTGCCAGCAGCAAAAATTCGGCCTTTGGCGGGCCCCCGAGGGAGCAGTACTTC. The genes are TRBV21-1 and TRBJ2-7; the table's TRBD2 call for D was not verified on the DNA. TRBV21-1 is described as a pseudogene. This CDR3 region has 18 residues.

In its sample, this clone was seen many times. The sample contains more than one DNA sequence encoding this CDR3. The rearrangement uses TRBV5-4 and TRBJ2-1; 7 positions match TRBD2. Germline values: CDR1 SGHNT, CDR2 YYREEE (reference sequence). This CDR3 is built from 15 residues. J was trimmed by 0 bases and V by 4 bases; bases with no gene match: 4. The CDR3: CASSPSGGSYNEQFF. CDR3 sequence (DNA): TGTGCCAGCAGCCCCTCGGGGGGCTCCTACAATGAGCAGTTCTTC. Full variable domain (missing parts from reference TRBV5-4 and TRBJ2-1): ETGVTQSPTHLIKTRGQQVTLRCSSQSGHNTVSWYQQALGQGPQFIFQYYREEENGRGNFPPRFSGLQFPNYSSELNVNALELDDSALYLCASSPSGGSYNEQFFGPGTRLTVL.

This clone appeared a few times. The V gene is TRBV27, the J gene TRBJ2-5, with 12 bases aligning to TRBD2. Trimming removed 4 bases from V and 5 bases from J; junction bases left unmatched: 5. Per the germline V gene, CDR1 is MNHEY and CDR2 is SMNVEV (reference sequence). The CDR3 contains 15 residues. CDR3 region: CASSSGTSGRETQYF. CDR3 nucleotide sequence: TGTGCCAGCAGTTCCGGGACTAGCGGGCGGGAGACCCAGTACTTC.

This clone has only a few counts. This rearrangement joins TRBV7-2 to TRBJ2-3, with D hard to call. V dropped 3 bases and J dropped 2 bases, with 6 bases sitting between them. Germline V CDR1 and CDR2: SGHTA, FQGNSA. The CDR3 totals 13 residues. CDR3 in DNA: TGTGCCAGCAGCTTCCCCTTCACAGATACGCAGTATTTT. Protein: CASSFPFTDTQYF.

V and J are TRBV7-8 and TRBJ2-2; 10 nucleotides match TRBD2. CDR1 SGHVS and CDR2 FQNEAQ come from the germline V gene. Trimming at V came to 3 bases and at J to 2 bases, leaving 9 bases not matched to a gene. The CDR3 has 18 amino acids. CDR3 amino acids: CASSFFKAGGGNTGELFF. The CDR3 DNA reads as TGTGCCAGCAGCTTCTTCAAAGCGGGAGGGGGTAACACCGGGGAGCTGTTTTTT.

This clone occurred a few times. CDR3 DNA: TGCGCCAGCAGCTTGAACGTCGTGGGGGGTGGCTACACCTTC. This encodes CASSLNVVGGGYTF. The J gene is TRBJ1-2, the V gene TRBV5-1; tentative D call: TRBD1 (5 bases). The germline V gene encodes CDR1 SGHRS and CDR2 YFSETQ. CDR3 length equals 14 residues. V gave up 1 base and J gave up 7 bases, with 14 bases separating them. Looking up the rest from reference TRBV5-1 and TRBJ1-2 gives the full variable domain: KAGVTQTPRYLIKTRGQQVTLSCSPISGHRSVSWYQQTPGQGLQFLFEYFSETQRNKGNFPGRFSGRQFSNSRSEMNVSTLELGDSALYLCASSLNVVGGGYTFGSGTRLTVV.

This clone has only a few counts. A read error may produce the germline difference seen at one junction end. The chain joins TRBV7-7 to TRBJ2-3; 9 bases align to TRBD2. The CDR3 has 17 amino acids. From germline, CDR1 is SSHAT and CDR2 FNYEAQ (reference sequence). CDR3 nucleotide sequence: TGTGCTAGCAGTCGTAGCGGGAGTAAAGGGAGCGGAGATACGCAGTATTTT. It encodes CASSRSGSKGSGDTQYF.

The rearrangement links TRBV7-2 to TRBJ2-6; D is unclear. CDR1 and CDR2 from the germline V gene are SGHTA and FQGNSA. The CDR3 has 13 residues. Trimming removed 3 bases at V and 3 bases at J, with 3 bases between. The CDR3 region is CASSLDGANVLTF. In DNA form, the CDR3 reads TGTGCCAGCAGCTTGGATGGGGCCAACGTCCTGACTTTC.

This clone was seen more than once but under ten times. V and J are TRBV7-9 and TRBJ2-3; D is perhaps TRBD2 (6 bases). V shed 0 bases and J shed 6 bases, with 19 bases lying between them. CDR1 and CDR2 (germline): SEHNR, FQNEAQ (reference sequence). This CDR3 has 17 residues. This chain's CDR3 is CASSLALASPGTDTQYF. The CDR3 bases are TGTGCCAGCAGCTTAGCTCTAGCGAGCCCCGGGACGGATACGCAGTATTTT.